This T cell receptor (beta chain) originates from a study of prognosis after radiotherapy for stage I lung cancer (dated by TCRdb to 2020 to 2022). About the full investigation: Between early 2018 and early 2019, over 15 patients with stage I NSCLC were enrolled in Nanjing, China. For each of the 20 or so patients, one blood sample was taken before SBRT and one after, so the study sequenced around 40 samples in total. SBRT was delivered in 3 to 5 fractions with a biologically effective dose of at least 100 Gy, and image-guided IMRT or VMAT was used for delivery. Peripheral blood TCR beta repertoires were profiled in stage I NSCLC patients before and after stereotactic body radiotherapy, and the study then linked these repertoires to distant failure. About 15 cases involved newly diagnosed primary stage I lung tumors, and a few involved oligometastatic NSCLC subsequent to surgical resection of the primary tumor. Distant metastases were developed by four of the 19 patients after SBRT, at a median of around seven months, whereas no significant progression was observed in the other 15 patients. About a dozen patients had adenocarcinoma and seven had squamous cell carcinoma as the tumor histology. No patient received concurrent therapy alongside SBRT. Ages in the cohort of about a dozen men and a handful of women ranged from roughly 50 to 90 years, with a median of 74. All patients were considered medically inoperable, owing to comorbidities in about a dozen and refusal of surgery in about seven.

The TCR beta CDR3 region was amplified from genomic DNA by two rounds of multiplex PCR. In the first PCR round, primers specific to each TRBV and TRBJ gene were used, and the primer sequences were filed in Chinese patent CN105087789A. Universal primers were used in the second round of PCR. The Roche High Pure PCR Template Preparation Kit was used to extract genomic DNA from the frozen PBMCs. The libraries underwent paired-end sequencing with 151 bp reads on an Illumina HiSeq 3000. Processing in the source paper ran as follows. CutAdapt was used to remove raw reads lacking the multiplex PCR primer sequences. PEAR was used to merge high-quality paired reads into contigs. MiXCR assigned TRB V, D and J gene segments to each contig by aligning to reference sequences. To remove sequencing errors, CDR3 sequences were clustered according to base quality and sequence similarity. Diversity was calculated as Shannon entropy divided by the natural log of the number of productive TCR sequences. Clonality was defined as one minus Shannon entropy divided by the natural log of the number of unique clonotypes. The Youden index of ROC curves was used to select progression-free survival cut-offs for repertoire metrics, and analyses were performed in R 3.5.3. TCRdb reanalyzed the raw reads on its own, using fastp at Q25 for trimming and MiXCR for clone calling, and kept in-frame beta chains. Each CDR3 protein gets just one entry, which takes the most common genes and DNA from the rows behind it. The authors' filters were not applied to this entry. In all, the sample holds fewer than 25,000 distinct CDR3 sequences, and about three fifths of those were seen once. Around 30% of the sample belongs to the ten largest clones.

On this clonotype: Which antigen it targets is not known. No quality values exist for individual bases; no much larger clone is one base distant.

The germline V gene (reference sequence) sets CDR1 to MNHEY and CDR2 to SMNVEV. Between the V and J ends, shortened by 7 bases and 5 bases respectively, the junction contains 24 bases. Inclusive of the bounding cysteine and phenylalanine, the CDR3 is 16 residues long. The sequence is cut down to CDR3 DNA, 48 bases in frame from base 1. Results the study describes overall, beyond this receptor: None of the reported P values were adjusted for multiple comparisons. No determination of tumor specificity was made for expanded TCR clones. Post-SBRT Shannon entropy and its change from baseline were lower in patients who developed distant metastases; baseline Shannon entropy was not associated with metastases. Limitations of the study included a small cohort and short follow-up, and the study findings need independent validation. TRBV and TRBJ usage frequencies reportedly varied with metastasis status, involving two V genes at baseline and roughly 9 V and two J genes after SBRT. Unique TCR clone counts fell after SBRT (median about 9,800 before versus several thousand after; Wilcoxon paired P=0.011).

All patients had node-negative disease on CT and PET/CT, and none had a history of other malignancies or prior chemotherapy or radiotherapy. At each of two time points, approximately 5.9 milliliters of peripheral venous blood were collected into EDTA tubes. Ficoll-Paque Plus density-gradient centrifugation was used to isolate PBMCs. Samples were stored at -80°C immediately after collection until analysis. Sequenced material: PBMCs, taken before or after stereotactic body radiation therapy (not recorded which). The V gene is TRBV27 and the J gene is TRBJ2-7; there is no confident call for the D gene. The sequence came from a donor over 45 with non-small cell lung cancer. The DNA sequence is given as TGTGCCAGCATTTCAGCCCTGACCCAGGCCCCCAACGAGCAGTACTTC. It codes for CASISALTQAPNEQYF.